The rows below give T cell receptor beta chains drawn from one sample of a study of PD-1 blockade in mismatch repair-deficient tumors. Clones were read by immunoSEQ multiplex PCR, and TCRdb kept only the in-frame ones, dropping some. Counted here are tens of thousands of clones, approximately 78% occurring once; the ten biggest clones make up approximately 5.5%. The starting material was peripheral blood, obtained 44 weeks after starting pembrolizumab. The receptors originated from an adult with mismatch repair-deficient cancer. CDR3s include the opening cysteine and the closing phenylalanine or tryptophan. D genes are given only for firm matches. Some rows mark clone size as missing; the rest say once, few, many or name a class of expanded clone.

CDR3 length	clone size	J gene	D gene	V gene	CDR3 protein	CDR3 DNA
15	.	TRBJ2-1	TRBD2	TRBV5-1	CASSFISGSTNEQFF	TGCGCCAGCAGCTTCATTAGCGGGAGTACCAATGAGCAGTTCTTC
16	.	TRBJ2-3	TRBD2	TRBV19	CASSIGLAGTTDTQYF	TGTGCCAGTAGTATAGGCCTAGCGGGCACCACAGATACGCAGTATTTT
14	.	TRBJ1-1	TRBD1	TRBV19	CASTVTGVNTEAFF	TGTGCCAGTACCGTCACAGGGGTGAACACTGAAGCTTTCTTT
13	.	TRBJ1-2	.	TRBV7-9	CASSLYANYGYTF	TGTGCCAGCAGCTTATACGCTAACTATGGCTACACCTTC
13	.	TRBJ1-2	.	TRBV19	CASAPWGDYGYTF	TGTGCCAGTGCGCCGTGGGGAGACTATGGCTACACCTTC
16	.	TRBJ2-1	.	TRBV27	CASSRGVSSSYNEQFF	TGTGCCAGCAGTCGGGGAGTGAGTAGCTCCTACAATGAGCAGTTCTTC
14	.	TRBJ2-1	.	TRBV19	CASSRLEGWDEQFF	TGTGCCAGTAGCCGGCTAGAGGGATGGGATGAGCAGTTCTTC
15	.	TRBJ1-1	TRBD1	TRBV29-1	CSVTATGALNTEAFF	TGCAGCGTGACTGCGACAGGGGCCCTGAACACTGAAGCTTTCTTT
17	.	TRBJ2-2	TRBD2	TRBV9	CASSGGLAGGDTGELFF	TGTGCCAGCAGCGGGGGACTAGCGGGAGGGGACACCGGGGAGCTGTTTTTT
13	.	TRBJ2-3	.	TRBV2	CASIRGRSDTQYF	TGTGCCAGTATCAGGGGTAGGTCAGATACGCAGTATTTT
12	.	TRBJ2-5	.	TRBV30	CAWSRQGETQYF	TGTGCCTGGAGCCGCCAGGGTGAGACCCAGTACTTC
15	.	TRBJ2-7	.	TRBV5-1	CASSLEGSETYEQYF	TGCGCCAGCAGCTTGGAGGGGTCAGAGACCTACGAGCAGTACTTC
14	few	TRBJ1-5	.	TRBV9	CASSVLDSDQPQHF	TGTGCCAGCAGCGTACTGGACAGCGATCAGCCCCAGCATTTT
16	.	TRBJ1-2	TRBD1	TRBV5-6	CASSLVANRGLNGYTF	TGTGCCAGCAGCTTGGTGGCTAACAGGGGGCTGAATGGCTACACCTTC
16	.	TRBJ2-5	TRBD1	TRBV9	CASSVTGTGLFETQYF	TGTGCCAGCAGCGTAACGGGGACAGGTCTCTTCGAGACCCAGTACTTC
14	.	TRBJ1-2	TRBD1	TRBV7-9	CASSLAGTGHGYTF	TGTGCCAGCAGCTTAGCCGGGACAGGGCATGGCTACACCTTC
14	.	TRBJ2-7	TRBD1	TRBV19	CASDRGPSSYEQYF	TGTGCCAGTGACAGGGGACCCAGCTCCTACGAGCAGTACTTC
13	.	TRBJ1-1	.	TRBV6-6	CASSFGGGTEAFF	TGTGCCAGCAGTTTCGGCGGAGGCACTGAAGCTTTCTTT
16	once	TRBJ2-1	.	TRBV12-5	CASGLGGRSSYNEQFF	TGTGCTAGTGGTTTGGGCGGGCGTAGCTCCTACAATGAGCAGTTCTTC
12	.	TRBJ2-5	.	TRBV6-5	CASAGTGETQYF	TGTGCCAGCGCCGGTACGGGGGAGACCCAGTACTTC
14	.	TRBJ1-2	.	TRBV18	CASSPNGGGDGYTF	TGTGCCAGCTCACCGAATGGAGGTGGGGATGGCTACACCTTC
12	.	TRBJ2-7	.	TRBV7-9	CASSLVSSEQYF	TGTGCCAGCAGCTTAGTCTCGAGCGAGCAGTACTTC
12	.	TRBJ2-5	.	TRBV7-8	CASSLVAETQYF	TGTGCCAGCAGCTTAGTTGCGGAGACCCAGTACTTC
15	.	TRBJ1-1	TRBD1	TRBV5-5	CASSSSDRKYTEAFF	TGTGCCAGCAGCTCCTCGGACAGGAAATACACTGAAGCTTTCTTT
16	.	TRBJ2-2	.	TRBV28	CASLSSLGVETGELFF	TGTGCCAGCCTTAGCAGCCTCGGGGTAGAAACCGGGGAGCTGTTTTTT
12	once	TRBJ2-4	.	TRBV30	CAWSSGSGIQYF	TGTGCCTGGAGTTCGGGGTCGGGCATTCAGTACTTC